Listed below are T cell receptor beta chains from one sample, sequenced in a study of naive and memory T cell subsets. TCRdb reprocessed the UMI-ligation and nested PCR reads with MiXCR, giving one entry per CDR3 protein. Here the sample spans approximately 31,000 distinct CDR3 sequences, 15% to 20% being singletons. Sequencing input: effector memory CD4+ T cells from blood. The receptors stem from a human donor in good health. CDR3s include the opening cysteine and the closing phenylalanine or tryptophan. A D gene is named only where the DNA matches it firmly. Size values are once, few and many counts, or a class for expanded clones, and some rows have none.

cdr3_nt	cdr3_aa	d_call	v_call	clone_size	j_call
TGTGCCAGCAGCTCCAGGACGGGACTAGCTTCCGAGCAGTACTTC	CASSSRTGLASEQYF	TRBD2	TRBV7-6	NA	TRBJ2-7
TGCGCCAGCAGCTCCCTGACCTCGGCCTCTGGGGCCAACGTCCTGACTTTC	CASSSLTSASGANVLTF	NA	TRBV5-1	NA	TRBJ2-6
TGTGCCAGCAGCTTAGTTGGGACCACAGGAGGGACCCAGTACTTC	CASSLVGTTGGTQYF	NA	TRBV7-9	few	TRBJ2-5
TGTGCCAGCAGGGGGTCTGGGGACTTCTACGAGCAGTACTTC	CASRGSGDFYEQYF	NA	TRBV28	NA	TRBJ2-7
TGTGCCACCAGTGACCCAAGTCCCTGGGGGGGCGAGCAGTTCTTC	CATSDPSPWGGEQFF	NA	TRBV24-1	NA	TRBJ2-1
TGTGCCATCAGTGAGTCTATGAATGAGCAGTTCTTC	CAISESMNEQFF	NA	TRBV10-3	few	TRBJ2-1
TGTGCCAGTAGTATGGGGGGCCTCGGAGCCACTGAAGCTTTCTTT	CASSMGGLGATEAFF	NA	TRBV19	NA	TRBJ1-1
TGTGCCAGCAACCGGGACAGGGGGCGATGGTCCACTGAAGCTTTCTTT	CASNRDRGRWSTEAFF	TRBD1	TRBV6-5	NA	TRBJ1-1
TGTGCCAGCAGTGTCGGCGGGAGGCTCGGCAATGAGCAGTTCTTC	CASSVGGRLGNEQFF	TRBD2	TRBV11-1	NA	TRBJ2-1
TGTGCCAGCAGCTTACAGGGGGCGCGTAGCAATCAGCCCCAGCATTTT	CASSLQGARSNQPQHF	TRBD1	TRBV12-3/TRBV12-4	NA	TRBJ1-5
TGCAGTGCTAAGGGGAGGGGGGACCGCCCGAACTATGGCTACACCTTC	CSAKGRGDRPNYGYTF	NA	TRBV20-1	many	TRBJ1-2
TGTGCCAGCACTAGGACCAGCGGGATCAACGTCGGGGAGCTGTTTTTT	CASTRTSGINVGELFF	TRBD2	TRBV6-5	NA	TRBJ2-2
TGTGCCAGCTCACCCAACAGGGGTAGGAATTCACCCCTCCACTTT	CASSPNRGRNSPLHF	TRBD1	TRBV18	NA	TRBJ1-6
TGTGCCACCCAGGAAAACTTTCGCACCGGGGAGCTGTTTTTT	CATQENFRTGELFF	NA	TRBV2	NA	TRBJ2-2
TGCGCCAGCAGCTTGAGGGTGAGAGATACGCAGTATTTT	CASSLRVRDTQYF	NA	TRBV5-1	NA	TRBJ2-3
TGTGCCAGCAGTTCCGATGTTGGCCAGGGGCAAGAGACCCAGTACTTC	CASSSDVGQGQETQYF	NA	TRBV7-8	many	TRBJ2-5
TGTGCCAGCAGCCCCATGGACGCAAACACTGAAGCTTTCTTT	CASSPMDANTEAFF	NA	TRBV14	many	TRBJ1-1
TGCAGCGTTGAAGCCAATATTGTCGATACGCAGTATTTT	CSVEANIVDTQYF	NA	TRBV29-1	NA	TRBJ2-3
TGTGCCAGCAGCATAAGCTCCGGGACCAAACACGTAAACTATGGCTACACCTTC	CASSISSGTKHVNYGYTF	NA	TRBV9	many	TRBJ1-2
TGTGCCAGCAGTTTAAGGACCCCCGGCACAGATACGCAGTATTTT	CASSLRTPGTDTQYF	NA	TRBV28	few	TRBJ2-3
TGTGCCAGCAGCCTAACCCGAGCAGGGGGAGGAAACACCATATATTTT	CASSLTRAGGGNTIYF	TRBD1	TRBV11-2	few	TRBJ1-3
TGTGCCACCAGTAACCACTTGAGGGGCGGGTTGAGGGTTCGGGACACAGATACGCAGTATTTT	CATSNHLRGGLRVRDTDTQYF	NA	TRBV15	NA	TRBJ2-3
TGCGCCAGCAGCCTGCATAATTCACCCCTCCACTTT	CASSLHNSPLHF	NA	TRBV4-3	NA	TRBJ1-6
TGTGCCAGCAGGGGGACGCCTGGCTACACCTTC	CASRGTPGYTF	NA	TRBV28	NA	TRBJ1-2
TGTGCCAGCAGTTTGGGAGGCCTTATCTCCTACGAGCAGTACTTC	CASSLGGLISYEQYF	NA	TRBV12-3/TRBV12-4	NA	TRBJ2-7
TGCAGCGTGACTGGCTCCTACAATGAGCAGTTCTTC	CSVTGSYNEQFF	NA	TRBV29-1	NA	TRBJ2-1
TGTGCCAGCTCCCCGGAGCCAACGCACATTCAGTACTTC	CASSPEPTHIQYF	NA	TRBV5-4	medium-sized	TRBJ2-4
TGTGCCAGCAGTTTGTTTTTATTGGACAATTCAATATGGCAGCCCCAGCATTTT	CASSLFLLDNSIWQPQHF	NA	TRBV28	NA	TRBJ1-5
TGTGCCAGCAGCCCTCACGGGACAGCCCTTTTAGTTGAGGGCTACACCTTC	CASSPHGTALLVEGYTF	TRBD1	TRBV7-8	NA	TRBJ1-2
TGTGCCACCAGTGATCTTGGGGGGGGCGCTTGGAATGAGCAGTTCTTC	CATSDLGGGAWNEQFF	NA	TRBV24-1	NA	TRBJ2-1
TGTGCCAGCACCGCAGGGTATAACACTGAAGCTTTCTTT	CASTAGYNTEAFF	NA	TRBV3-1	few	TRBJ1-1
TGTGCCAGCAGCTTAAGACGGAAAGATACGCAGTATTTT	CASSLRRKDTQYF	NA	TRBV7-3	NA	TRBJ2-3
TGTGCCAGCAGTTCCAACCAGCGGCAGAGCACAGATACGCAGTATTTT	CASSSNQRQSTDTQYF	NA	TRBV12-3/TRBV12-4	NA	TRBJ2-3
TGTGCCAGCACCTTACTGGGGCAACAGCCCCAGCATTTT	CASTLLGQQPQHF	NA	TRBV6-2/TRBV6-3	few	TRBJ1-5
TGTGCCAGCAAGCTACAGGGACGGGGGAACACTGAAGCTTTCTTT	CASKLQGRGNTEAFF	NA	TRBV12-3/TRBV12-4	many	TRBJ1-1
TGTGCCAGCAGCCCACGGACAGGGACAGAACACACCGGGGAGCTGTTTTTT	CASSPRTGTEHTGELFF	TRBD1	TRBV7-9	few	TRBJ2-2
TGTGCCAGCAGTGGTATGGGGACTCAGCCCCAGCATTTT	CASSGMGTQPQHF	NA	TRBV2	many	TRBJ1-5
TGTGCCAGCAGTGAAGTCCGTGCGGGACTAGCGTACAATGAGCAGTTCTTC	CASSEVRAGLAYNEQFF	TRBD2	TRBV2	few	TRBJ2-1
TGTGCCAGCAGTTACCCCTGGACAGGGGCGGTATCTGGGGCCAACGTCCTGACTTTC	CASSYPWTGAVSGANVLTF	TRBD1	TRBV6-6	NA	TRBJ2-6
TGTGCCAGCAGTTTACAGGGTCCGGACAATGAGCAGTTCTTC	CASSLQGPDNEQFF	NA	TRBV12-3/TRBV12-4	few	TRBJ2-1
TGTGCCAGCAGTTTTCGGGGGTTTGGCACAGATACGCAGTATTTT	CASSFRGFGTDTQYF	NA	TRBV11-2	NA	TRBJ2-3
TGTGCCTGGAGTAGGGGACAGGGGCAGCTAGGGGCTTTCTTT	CAWSRGQGQLGAFF	TRBD1	TRBV30	NA	TRBJ1-1
TGTGCCAGCAGCTTAATACAGGGCTTGTCACCCCTCCACTTT	CASSLIQGLSPLHF	NA	TRBV7-9	NA	TRBJ1-6
TGTGCCAGCATGTCCGCCCACCCCGGGACAGGGAACTACGAGCAGTACTTC	CASMSAHPGTGNYEQYF	TRBD1	TRBV6-5	many	TRBJ2-7
TGTGCCAGCAGTTCGATTAGCGGGAGCTCCTACAATGAGCAGTTCTTC	CASSSISGSSYNEQFF	TRBD2	TRBV6-5	NA	TRBJ2-1
TGTGCCAGCAGCCAAGATTTAGGGGGCTCCCCCTACGAGCAGTACTTC	CASSQDLGGSPYEQYF	TRBD1	TRBV3-1	many	TRBJ2-7
TGTGCCACCCGAGTGGAAGGGGGAAACACTGAAGCTTTCTTT	CATRVEGGNTEAFF	NA	TRBV28	NA	TRBJ1-1
TGTGCCAGCAGCGTAGACATAGCGCGCACAGATACGCAGTATTTT	CASSVDIARTDTQYF	NA	TRBV9	many	TRBJ2-3
TGTGCCAGCAGTTTAATGGGTGGCTTTGGCACTGAAGCTTTCTTT	CASSLMGGFGTEAFF	NA	TRBV28	NA	TRBJ1-1
TGCGCCAGCAGCTTGGGGGACCAGGGAGCTAATCAGCCCCAGCATTTT	CASSLGDQGANQPQHF	NA	TRBV5-1	many	TRBJ1-5
TGCAGTGCTAGTGGAGCGGGAGGGTACAATGAGCAGTTCTTC	CSASGAGGYNEQFF	TRBD2	TRBV20-1	NA	TRBJ2-1
TGTGCCAGCAGCGTAGATCCGACAGGGTCCTCCTACGAGCAGTACTTC	CASSVDPTGSSYEQYF	TRBD1	TRBV9	NA	TRBJ2-7
TGTGCCAGCAGCTTGCGGCGGAGAAACACCGGGGAGCTGTTTTTT	CASSLRRRNTGELFF	NA	TRBV5-8	few	TRBJ2-2
TGTGCCAGCAGAAACGGACTAGCGGGAGTGAGGTCCTACGAGCAGTACTTC	CASRNGLAGVRSYEQYF	TRBD2	TRBV13	medium-sized	TRBJ2-7
TGTGCCACCCATGCAGGGGCTGAGCAGTTCTTC	CATHAGAEQFF	NA	TRBV6-6	NA	TRBJ2-1
TGTGCCATCAGTGAGCCGAACAGTAATGAGCAGTTCTTC	CAISEPNSNEQFF	NA	TRBV10-3	few	TRBJ2-1
TGTGCCAGCAGCTCAGGGACTCAGGGTAGGGGTGAGCAGTACTTC	CASSSGTQGRGEQYF	NA	TRBV7-8	NA	TRBJ2-7
TGTGACAGCAGTGAATTGCTGGGTCGTGGCTACACCTTC	CDSSELLGRGYTF	NA	TRBV6-1	NA	TRBJ1-2
TGTGCCAGCAGCGCACTGGCGGGCGGGAGGGAGACCCAGTACTTC	CASSALAGGRETQYF	TRBD2	TRBV7-9	few	TRBJ2-5
TGTGCCAGCAGAAAACAGGGTAGTGGAAACACCATATATTTT	CASRKQGSGNTIYF	NA	TRBV27	few	TRBJ1-3